The 28 T cell receptor beta chains listed next were all sequenced from one sample in a study of metastatic and nonmetastatic thyroid tumors. Treatment of any kind had been given to no patient before thyroid surgery. TCRdb re-processed the PCR reads through MiXCR. Of roughly 30,000 clones listed, more than 15% were seen once; the top ten hold 5.5% to 7.5%. The sequenced sample was blood. The receptors were gathered from a female donor with papillary thyroid cancer or a benign thyroid nodule (not recorded which). Some clones in this sample may be carry-over from other donors' samples.

This clone was observed many times. V and J are TRBV5-4 and TRBJ1-2, with TRBD1 matching 8 bases. After removal of 4 bases from V and 2 bases from J, the junction contained 7 bases not matched to a gene. From germline, CDR1 is SGHNT and CDR2 YYREEE (reference sequence). The CDR3 spans 15 residues. Here the CDR3 DNA reads TGTGCCAGCAGCCCCACGGACAGGGCGAACTATGGCTACACCTTC. Its protein product is CASSPTDRANYGYTF.

There are many counts of this clone. The identical CDR3 is also encoded by other nucleotide sequences in the sample. For the CDR3, the DNA is TGTGCCAGCAGTCCTCGGGGGACTAGCGGACCCCTGGAGCAGTTCTTC. This translates into CASSPRGTSGPLEQFF. The rearrangement joins TRBV27 to TRBJ2-1; 11 nucleotides line up with TRBD2. CDR1 and CDR2 from the germline V gene are MNHEY and SMNVEV (reference sequence). CDR3 length: 16 residues. Germline trimming cut 5 bases from V and 10 bases from J; bases unmatched to any gene: 13.

This clone showed up many times. The gene calls are TRBV5-1 and TRBJ2-1; no definite D call. Germline V gene sequence: CDR1 SGHRS, CDR2 YFSETQ. Between the trimmed V and J ends, which lost 1 base and 10 bases, there was a span of 6 bases. The CDR3 loop spans 11 amino acids. The DNA for the CDR3 is TGCGCCAGCAGCTTGATAGGGGAGCAGTTCTTC. Protein sequence: CASSLIGEQFF.

This clone was seen many times. The V call is TRBV10-2, the J call TRBJ1-6; D possibly corresponds to TRBD1 (5 bases). This CDR3 region has 14 residues. Germline V gene lookup returns CDR1 WSHSY and CDR2 SAAADI. The V and J ends lost 3 bases and 8 bases respectively, with 11 bases between them. The CDR3 loop reads CASSDIDRDSPLHF. The CDR3 DNA reads as TGCGCCAGCAGTGATATCGACAGAGATTCACCCCTCCACTTT.

In its sample, this clone was seen many times. This rearrangement joins TRBV6-2 or TRBV6-3 to TRBJ2-2; the D gene could be TRBD1 or TRBD2 (5 bases each). CDR1 and CDR2 (germline): MNHEY, SVGEGT. The CDR3 length is 13 residues. Trimming cost V 10 bases and J 3 bases, with 12 bases left between them. The CDR3 loop reads CATSGTHTGELFF. As DNA, the CDR3 is TGTGCCACTTCCGGGACCCACACCGGGGAGCTGTTTTTT.

This clone was seen many times. This chain joins TRBV3-1 and TRBJ1-6; D unclear. The germline gives CDR1 LGHDT, CDR2 YNNKEL (reference sequence). The CDR3 has 17 residues. V was clipped by 1 base and J by 0 bases, with 10 bases between them. CDR3 region: CASSQAAMFSYNSPLHF. The CDR3 DNA is TGTGCCAGCAGCCAAGCGGCCATGTTCTCCTATAATTCACCCCTCCACTTT.

This rearrangement joins TRBV6-6 to TRBJ1-5; TRBD1 matches 7 bases. CDR3 length equals 15 residues. Germline V gene sequence: CDR1 MNHNY, CDR2 SVGAGI (reference sequence). After removal of 0 bases from V and 6 bases from J, the junction contained 5 bases not matched to a gene. The CDR3 region has the DNA TGTGCCAGCAGTTACTCGGCAGGGGGTAGTCAGCCCCAGCATTTT. The encoded protein is CASSYSAGGSQPQHF.

The table lists this clone with many counts. V is TRBV20-1 and J is TRBJ2-7; 8 nucleotides line up with TRBD1. The V gene end was trimmed by 0 bases and the J gene end by 7 bases; junction bases not matched to a gene: 17. The CDR3 is 17 amino acids. The V gene's germline CDR1 is DFQATT and CDR2 SNEGSKA (reference sequence). The CDR3 loop reads CSARDPMTGAHNEEQYF. The CDR3 DNA follows: TGCAGTGCTAGAGACCCAATGACAGGGGCCCATAACGAAGAGCAGTACTTC.

This clone occurred many times. The chain links TRBV11-2 to TRBJ1-5; D is possibly TRBD1 (6 bases). The CDR3 has 13 amino acids. Germline-derived CDR1 and CDR2 are SGHAT and FQNNGV. V was shortened by 9 bases and J by 8 bases, with 17 bases between the two germline ends. CDR3: CARSPTGIEPQHF. The CDR3 DNA reads TGTGCCAGATCGCCGACAGGAATTGAGCCCCAGCATTTT.

The V and J genes are TRBV11-2 and TRBJ1-1, with TRBD1 as a possible D gene (5 bases). This CDR3 comprises 12 residues. Trimming left V 4 bases short and J 5 bases short, with 8 bases between. Germline V lookup: CDR1 SGHAT, CDR2 FQNNGV. Written as DNA, the CDR3 is TGTGCCAGCAGCTCAGGGCGGACTGAAGCTTTCTTT. Translated, it gives CASSSGRTEAFF.

At least ten counts were recorded for this clone. The chain uses TRBV15 and TRBJ1-1; D not resolved. CDR1 and CDR2 (germline): LNHNV, YYDKDF (reference sequence). The V end lost 0 bases, the J end lost 5 bases, and 13 bases lay between the germline ends. This CDR3 comprises 15 residues. The CDR3 loop reads CATSRDNGVGTEAFF. The CDR3 bases are TGTGCCACCAGCAGAGATAACGGGGTAGGAACTGAAGCTTTCTTT.

This clone showed up just a few times. An end of the junction differs from the germline gene, which may be a read error. V usage is TRBV2 and J usage is TRBJ2-3, with D perhaps being TRBD1 or TRBD2 (5 bases each). Germline CDR1 SNHLY, CDR2 FYNNEI. CDR3 length: 15 residues. The CDR3 DNA follows: TGTGCCAGCATCCCTGGGACCCATAGCACAGATATGCAGTATTTT. It encodes CASIPGTHSTDMQYF.

This clone was seen many times. The gene calls are TRBV25-1 and TRBJ2-2; the match to TRBD1 covers 8 bases. The germline V gene has CDR1 MGHDK and CDR2 SYGVNS. V shed 5 bases, J shed 6 bases, and the junction held 8 bases outside the gene matches. The CDR3 length is 15 residues. CDR3 sequence (DNA): TGTGCCAGCAGTTTGGCCGGACAGGGATCCGGGGAGCTGTTTTTT. Its protein product is CASSLAGQGSGELFF.

This clone has ten or more counts. CDR3 protein: CASSLNRPYEQYF. CDR3 sequence (DNA): TGTGCCAGCAGCTTGAACAGACCCTACGAGCAGTACTTC. This chain joins TRBV5-8 and TRBJ2-7, with D unresolved. The CDR3 is made up of 13 amino acids. Germline CDR1 SGHTS, CDR2 YDEGEE. The V end was cut by 1 base, the J end by 2 bases, with 7 bases between. Full variable domain (outside the CDR3, taken from reference TRBV5-8 and TRBJ2-7): EAGVTQSPTHLIKTRGQQATLRCSPISGHTSVYWYQQALGLGLQFLLWYDEGEERNRGNFPPRFSGRQFPNYSSELNVNALELEDSALYLCASSLNRPYEQYFGPGTRLTVT.

There are many counts of this clone. The rearrangement links TRBV29-1 to TRBJ2-2; D may match TRBD1 or TRBD2 (5 bases each). The CDR3 loop spans 14 amino acids. The V gene's germline CDR1 is SQVTM and CDR2 ANQGSEA. Trimming shortened V by 5 bases and J by 4 bases, and 14 bases separated the two germline ends. The CDR3 bases are TGCAGCGTTTTTCATTTTGGGGGCACCGGGGAGCTGTTTTTT. The encoded protein is CSVFHFGGTGELFF.

This clone is judged medium-sized (0.01 to 0.1%). The chain employs TRBV6-1 and TRBJ2-7, with a tentative D call TRBD2 (6 bases). CDR3 length: 15 amino acids. Germline assignment: CDR1 MNHNS and CDR2 SASEGT. The V and J ends lost 7 bases and 5 bases respectively, with 21 bases between them. DNA of the CDR3: TGTGCCAGCATCCGAGCGGCGGGGACTGGGGACGAGCAGTACTTC. Translating gives CASIRAAGTGDEQYF.

This clone was observed at least ten times. The same CDR3 arises from other DNA sequences in this sample as well. V and J are TRBV6-5 and TRBJ1-1; possible D gene TRBD1, 5 bases. Germline lookup yields CDR1 MNHEY and CDR2 SVGAGI. The CDR3 contains 14 residues. Trimming took off 0 bases at V and 7 bases at J, with 12 bases between the two ends. CDR3 residues: CASSYSQGFDEAFF. In nucleotides, the CDR3 is TGTGCCAGCAGTTACTCCCAGGGTTTCGATGAAGCTTTCTTT.

This chain connects TRBV20-1 to TRBJ2-1; tentative D call: TRBD2 (6 bases). Germline CDR1 reads DFQATT; CDR2 reads SNEGSKA (reference sequence). Trimming removed 6 bases from V and 5 bases from J, with 20 bases in between. This CDR3 contains 15 residues. The CDR3 sequence is CSASSGRGLDNEQFF. CDR3 DNA: TGCAGTGCCTCGAGTGGTCGGGGGTTAGACAATGAGCAGTTCTTC.

This clone appeared a few times. The chain joins TRBV12-3 or TRBV12-4 to TRBJ1-6; TRBD1 matches 7 bases. There are 13 residues in the CDR3. Trimming took 5 bases from V and 9 from J; bases not matched to a gene: 4. The CDR3 region has the DNA TGTGCCAGCAGTCCCCGGGACAGTTCACCCCTCCACTTT. Its translation: CASSPRDSSPLHF.

This clone was seen only once. At one boundary the junction diverges from the germline segment, which might be a read error. The chain employs TRBV11-2 and TRBJ2-3; 10 bases are shared with TRBD2. Looked up from germline, CDR1 is SGHAT and CDR2 is FQNNGV. This CDR3 comprises 17 residues. CDR3 nucleotide sequence: TGTGCCAGCATCTTAGGGAAAAGCGGGAGGGCCGGTGATACGCAGTATTTT. This encodes CASILGKSGRAGDTQYF.

This chain links TRBV6-5 with TRBJ2-1; D possibly corresponds to TRBD2 (7 bases). Germline assignment: CDR1 MNHEY and CDR2 SVGAGI. V was clipped by 1 base and J by 7 bases, with 17 bases between them. This CDR3 has 16 residues. The CDR3 region is CASSYYGAGAANEQFF. The CDR3 DNA is TGTGCCAGCAGTTACTACGGGGCGGGGGCCGCGAATGAGCAGTTCTTC.

This clone has at least ten counts. V usage is TRBV24-1 and J usage is TRBJ2-1, with 9 positions matching TRBD1. The V gene's germline CDR1 is KGHDR and CDR2 SFDVKD. The junction had 9 bases not matched to a gene; V was cut back by 0 bases and J by 4 bases. CDR3 length: 18 amino acids. CDR3 sequence reads: CATSDLGITGGSYNEQFF. In nucleotides, the CDR3 is TGTGCCACCAGTGATTTGGGGATTACAGGGGGCAGTTACAATGAGCAGTTCTTC.

This clone was seen at least ten times. The chain uses TRBV2 and TRBJ2-7; perhaps TRBD1 as D (5 bases). Between the trimmed V and J ends, which lost 7 bases and 5 bases, there was a span of 15 bases. Germline V lookup: CDR1 SNHLY, CDR2 FYNNEI. The CDR3 has 13 amino acids. The CDR3 coding sequence is TGTGCCAGCATAAGGAAGGGGCCCCACGAGCAGTACTTC. Translating gives CASIRKGPHEQYF.

This clone is labeled medium-sized. The CDR3 region has the DNA TGTGCCAGCAGTTTATCGGGTAGGGGGACCGGGAGCACTGAAGCTTTCTTT. It encodes CASSLSGRGTGSTEAFF. The gene calls are TRBV27 and TRBJ1-1; tentative D call: TRBD1 (6 bases). V was pared by 0 bases and J by 4 bases, with 18 bases between. The CDR3 length is 17 residues. Germline CDR1 and CDR2: MNHEY and SMNVEV (reference sequence).

This clone was detected ten times or more. J is TRBJ2-3 and V is TRBV11-1; possibly TRBD2 for D (5 bases). V was cut by 2 bases and J by 0 bases, with 12 bases left in between. Germline V CDR1 and CDR2: SGHAT, FQDESV (reference sequence). The CDR3 length is 16 residues. The CDR3 loop is CASSLPAATSTDTQYF. The CDR3 DNA reads TGTGCCAGCAGCTTACCAGCGGCTACTAGCACAGATACGCAGTATTTT.

Concerning this clone itself: A read error may produce the germline difference seen at one junction end. The CDR3 DNA reads as TGTGCCAGTTGGGTCCCCAATGAGCATTTCTTC. It codes for CASWVPNEHFF. The V call is TRBV19, the J call TRBJ2-1; no reliable D call. This CDR3 is built from 11 residues. Per the germline V gene, CDR1 is LNHDA and CDR2 is SQIVND (reference sequence).

This clone was seen many times. The chain employs TRBV29-1 and TRBJ2-1; possibly TRBD2 for D (5 bases). With 4 bases removed from V and 7 bases from J, the gap between germline ends came to 14 bases. CDR1 is SQVTM and CDR2 is ANQGSEA in the germline V gene. CDR3 length: 13 residues. As DNA, the CDR3 is TGCAGCGTTGTGGGTGGGAGTAGGAATGAGCAGTTCTTC. This gives the protein CSVVGGSRNEQFF.

The table lists this clone with many counts. The sample holds other DNA sequences that translate to the same CDR3. CDR3: CASSPQDRGLFGELFF. The CDR3 region has the DNA TGTGCCAGCAGCCCGCAGGACAGGGGGCTGTTCGGGGAGCTGTTTTTT. The rearrangement links TRBV6-1 to TRBJ2-2, with 11 positions matching TRBD1. J was trimmed by 7 bases and V by 6 bases; bases with no gene match: 10. The CDR3 is made up of 16 amino acids. Looked up from germline, CDR1 is MNHNS and CDR2 is SASEGT.